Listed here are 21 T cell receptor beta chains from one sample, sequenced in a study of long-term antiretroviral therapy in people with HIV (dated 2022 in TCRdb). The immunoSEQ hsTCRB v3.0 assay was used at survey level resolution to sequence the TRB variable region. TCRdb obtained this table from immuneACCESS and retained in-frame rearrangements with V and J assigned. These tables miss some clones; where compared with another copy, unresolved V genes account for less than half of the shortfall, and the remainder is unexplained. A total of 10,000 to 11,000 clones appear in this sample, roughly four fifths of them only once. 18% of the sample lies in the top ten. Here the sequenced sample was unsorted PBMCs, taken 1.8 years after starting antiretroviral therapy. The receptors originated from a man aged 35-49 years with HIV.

This chain's CDR3 is CASSPTRRKGPPRETQYF. CDR3 in DNA: TGTGCCAGCAGTCCGACCCGGAGGAAGGGCCCACCCAGAGAGACCCAGTACTTC. The chain employs TRBV28 and TRBJ2-5; maybe TRBD2 (5 bases). Trimming pared 5 bases from V and 4 bases from J, leaving 26 bases between. The CDR3 runs 18 residues. Germline V gives CDR1 MDHEN, CDR2 SYDVKM.

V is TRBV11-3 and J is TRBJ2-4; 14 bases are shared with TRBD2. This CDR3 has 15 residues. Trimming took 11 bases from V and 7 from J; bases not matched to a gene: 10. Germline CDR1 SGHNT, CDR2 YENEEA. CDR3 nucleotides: TGTGCCGGGGGGACTAGCGGGAGAAACGGTAACATTCAGTACTTC. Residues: CAGGTSGRNGNIQYF.

Here the CDR3 DNA reads TGTGCCAGCAGCAAACGGGACAGGGTAATCACTGAAGCTTTCTTT. Encoded protein: CASSKRDRVITEAFF. The V call is TRBV21-1, the J call TRBJ1-1; TRBD1 was called by the table and not checked on the DNA. TRBV21-1 is shown as a pseudogene. The CDR3 spans 15 residues.

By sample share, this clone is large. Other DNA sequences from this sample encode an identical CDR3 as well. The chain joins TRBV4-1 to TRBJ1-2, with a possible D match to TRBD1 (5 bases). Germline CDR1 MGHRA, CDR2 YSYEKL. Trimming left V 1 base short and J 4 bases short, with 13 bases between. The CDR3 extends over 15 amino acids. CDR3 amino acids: CASSQGAQGGYGYTF. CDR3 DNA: TGCGCCAGCAGCCAAGGTGCCCAGGGCGGCTATGGCTACACCTTC.

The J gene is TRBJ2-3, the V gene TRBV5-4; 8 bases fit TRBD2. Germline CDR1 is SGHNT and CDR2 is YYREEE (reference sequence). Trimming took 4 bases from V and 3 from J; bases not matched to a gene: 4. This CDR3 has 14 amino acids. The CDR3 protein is CASSPGGRTDTQYF. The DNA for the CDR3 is TGTGCCAGCAGCCCCGGCGGGAGGACAGATACGCAGTATTTT.

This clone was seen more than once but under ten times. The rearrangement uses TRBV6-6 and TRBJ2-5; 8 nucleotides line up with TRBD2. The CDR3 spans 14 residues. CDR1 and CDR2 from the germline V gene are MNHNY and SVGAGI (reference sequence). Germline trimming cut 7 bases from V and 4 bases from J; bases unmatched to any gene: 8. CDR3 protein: CASTETAGGETQYF. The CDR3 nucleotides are TGTGCCAGCACGGAGACTGCGGGGGGAGAGACCCAGTACTTC.

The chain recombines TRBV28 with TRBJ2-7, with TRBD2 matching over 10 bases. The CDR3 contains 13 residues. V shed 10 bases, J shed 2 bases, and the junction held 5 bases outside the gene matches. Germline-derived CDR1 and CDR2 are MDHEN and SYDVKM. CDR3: CATKREGAYEQYF. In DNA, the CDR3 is TGTGCCACAAAGCGGGAGGGGGCCTACGAGCAGTACTTC.

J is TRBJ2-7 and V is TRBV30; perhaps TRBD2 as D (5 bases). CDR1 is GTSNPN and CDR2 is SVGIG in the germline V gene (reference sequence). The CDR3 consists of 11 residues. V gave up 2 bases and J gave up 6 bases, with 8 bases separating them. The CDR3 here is CAWSSRGEQYF. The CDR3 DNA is TGTGCCTGGAGTTCCCGGGGCGAGCAGTACTTC.

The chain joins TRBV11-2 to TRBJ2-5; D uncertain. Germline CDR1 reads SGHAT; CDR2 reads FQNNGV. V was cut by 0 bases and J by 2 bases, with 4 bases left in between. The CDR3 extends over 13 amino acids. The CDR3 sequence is CASSLDWQETQYF. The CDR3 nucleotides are TGTGCCAGCAGCTTAGATTGGCAAGAGACCCAGTACTTC.

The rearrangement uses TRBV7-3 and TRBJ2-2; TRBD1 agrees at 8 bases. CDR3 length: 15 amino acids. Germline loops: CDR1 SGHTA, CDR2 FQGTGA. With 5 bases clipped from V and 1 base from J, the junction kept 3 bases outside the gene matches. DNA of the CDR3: TGTGCCAGCAGCCCGACAGGGGTGAACACCGGGGAGCTGTTTTTT. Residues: CASSPTGVNTGELFF.

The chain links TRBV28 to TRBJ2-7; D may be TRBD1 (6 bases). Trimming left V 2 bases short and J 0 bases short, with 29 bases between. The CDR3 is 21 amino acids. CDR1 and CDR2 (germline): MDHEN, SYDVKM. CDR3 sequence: CASSLGPRIKFSGQSSYEQYF. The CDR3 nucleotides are TGTGCCAGCAGTTTAGGGCCGAGGATTAAGTTTTCGGGACAAAGCTCCTACGAGCAGTACTTC.

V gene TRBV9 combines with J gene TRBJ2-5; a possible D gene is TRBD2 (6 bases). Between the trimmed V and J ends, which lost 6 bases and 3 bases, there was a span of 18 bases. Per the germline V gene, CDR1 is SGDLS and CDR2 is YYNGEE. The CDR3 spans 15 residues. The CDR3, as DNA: TGTGCCAGCACCCCGTTTGGCAGACTAGAAGAGACCCAGTACTTC. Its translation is CASTPFGRLEETQYF.

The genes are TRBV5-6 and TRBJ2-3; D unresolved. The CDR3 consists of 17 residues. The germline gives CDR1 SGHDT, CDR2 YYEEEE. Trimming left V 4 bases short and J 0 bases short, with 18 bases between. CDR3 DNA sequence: TGTGCCAGCAGCCCACTCTGGTCGGGCGGAAGCACAGATACGCAGTATTTT. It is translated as CASSPLWSGGSTDTQYF.

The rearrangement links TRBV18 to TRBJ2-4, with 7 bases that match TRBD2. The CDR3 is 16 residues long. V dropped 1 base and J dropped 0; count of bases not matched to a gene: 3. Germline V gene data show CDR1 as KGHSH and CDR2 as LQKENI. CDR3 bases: TGTGCCAGCTCACCACGGGGGACTATAGCCAAAAACATTCAGTACTTC. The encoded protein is CASSPRGTIAKNIQYF.

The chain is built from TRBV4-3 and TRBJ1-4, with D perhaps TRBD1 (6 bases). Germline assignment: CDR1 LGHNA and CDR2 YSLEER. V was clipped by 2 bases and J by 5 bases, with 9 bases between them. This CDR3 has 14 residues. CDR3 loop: CASSQHGQNEKLFF. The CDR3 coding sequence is TGCGCCAGCAGCCAACATGGACAGAATGAAAAACTGTTTTTT.

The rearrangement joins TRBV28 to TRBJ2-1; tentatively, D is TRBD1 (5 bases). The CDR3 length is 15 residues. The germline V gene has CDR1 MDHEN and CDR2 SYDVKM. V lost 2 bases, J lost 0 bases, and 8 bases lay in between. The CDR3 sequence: CASSLPQGSYNEQFF. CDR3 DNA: TGTGCCAGCAGTTTACCCCAGGGCTCCTACAATGAGCAGTTCTTC.

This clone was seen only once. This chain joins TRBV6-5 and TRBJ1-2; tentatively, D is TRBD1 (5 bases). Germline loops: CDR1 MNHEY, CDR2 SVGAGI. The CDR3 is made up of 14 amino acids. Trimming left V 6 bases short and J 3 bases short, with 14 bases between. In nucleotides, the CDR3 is TGTGCCAGCAGGCCCCCGGGGGGAGACTATGGCTACACCTTC. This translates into CASRPPGGDYGYTF.

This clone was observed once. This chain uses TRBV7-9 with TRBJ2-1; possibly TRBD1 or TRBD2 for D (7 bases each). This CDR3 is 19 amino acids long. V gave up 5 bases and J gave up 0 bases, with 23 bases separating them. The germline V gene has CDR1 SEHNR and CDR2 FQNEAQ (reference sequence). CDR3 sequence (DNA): TGTGCCAGCAGCCCCATCCGCCCCAGGGGGGGTAGCTCCTACAATGAGCAGTTCTTC. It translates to CASSPIRPRGGSSYNEQFF.

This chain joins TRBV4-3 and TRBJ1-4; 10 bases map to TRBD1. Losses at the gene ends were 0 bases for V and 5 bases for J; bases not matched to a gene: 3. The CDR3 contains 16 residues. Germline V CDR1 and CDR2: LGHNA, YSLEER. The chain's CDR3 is CASSQEEDRGNEKLFF. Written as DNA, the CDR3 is TGCGCCAGCAGCCAAGAGGAGGACAGGGGGAATGAAAAACTGTTTTTT.

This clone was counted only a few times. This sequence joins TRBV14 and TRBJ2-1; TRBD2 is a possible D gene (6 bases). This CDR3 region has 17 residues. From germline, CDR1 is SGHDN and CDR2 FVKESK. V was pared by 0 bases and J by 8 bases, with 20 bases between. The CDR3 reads CASSQDMTTRYMDEQFF. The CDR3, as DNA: TGTGCCAGCAGCCAAGATATGACGACTAGGTATATGGATGAGCAGTTCTTC. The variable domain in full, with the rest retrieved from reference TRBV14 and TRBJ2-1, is EAGVTQFPSHSVIEKGQTVTLRCDPISGHDNLYWYRRVMGKEIKFLLHFVKESKQDESGMPNNRFLAERTGGTYSTLKVQPAELEDSGVYFCASSQDMTTRYMDEQFFGPGTRLTVL.

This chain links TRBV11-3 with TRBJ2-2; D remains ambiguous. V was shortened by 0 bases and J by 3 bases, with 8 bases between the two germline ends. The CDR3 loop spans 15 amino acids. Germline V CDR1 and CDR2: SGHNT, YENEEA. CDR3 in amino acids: CASSLEGLDTGELFF. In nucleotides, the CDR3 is TGTGCCAGCAGCTTAGAAGGGTTGGACACCGGGGAGCTGTTTTTT.